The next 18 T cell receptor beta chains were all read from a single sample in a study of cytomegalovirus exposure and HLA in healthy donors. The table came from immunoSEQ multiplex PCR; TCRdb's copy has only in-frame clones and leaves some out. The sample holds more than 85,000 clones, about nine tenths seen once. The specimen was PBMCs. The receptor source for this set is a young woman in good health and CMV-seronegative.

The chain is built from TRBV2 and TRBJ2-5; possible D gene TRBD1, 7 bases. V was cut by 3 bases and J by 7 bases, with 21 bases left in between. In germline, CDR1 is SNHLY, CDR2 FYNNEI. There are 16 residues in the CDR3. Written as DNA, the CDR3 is TGTGCCAGCAGTGACCGGTCGACAGGGCACGGGGGGACCCAGTACTTC. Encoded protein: CASSDRSTGHGGTQYF. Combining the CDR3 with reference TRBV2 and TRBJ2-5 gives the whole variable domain EPEVTQTPSHQVTQMGQEVILRCVPISNHLYFYWYRQILGQKVEFLVSFYNNEISEKSEIFDDQFSVERPDGSNFTLKIRSTKLEDSAMYFCASSDRSTGHGGTQYFGPGTRLLVL.

CDR3 bases: TGCAGCGTGGACAGTTCGGGTAGGAACACCTTC. Amino acid sequence: CSVDSSGRNTF. The chain joins TRBV29-1 to TRBJ1-2, with D possibly being TRBD1 (6 bases). CDR3 length: 11 amino acids. CDR1 is SQVTM and CDR2 is ANQGSEA in the germline V gene. Trimming left V 6 bases short and J 12 bases short, with 17 bases between.

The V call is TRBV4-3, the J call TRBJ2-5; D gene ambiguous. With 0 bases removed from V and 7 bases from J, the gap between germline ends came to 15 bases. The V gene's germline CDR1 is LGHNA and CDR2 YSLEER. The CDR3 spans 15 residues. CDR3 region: CASSQEHRQEMTQYF. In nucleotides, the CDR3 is TGCGCCAGCAGCCAAGAACACAGACAAGAGATGACCCAGTACTTC.

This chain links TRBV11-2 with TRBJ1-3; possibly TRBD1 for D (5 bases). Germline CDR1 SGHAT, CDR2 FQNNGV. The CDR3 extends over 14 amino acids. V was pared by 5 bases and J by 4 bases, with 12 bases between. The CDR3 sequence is CASSPQGAGNTIYF. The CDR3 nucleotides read TGTGCCAGCAGCCCCCAAGGGGCGGGAAACACCATATATTTT.

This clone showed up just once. CDR3 in DNA: TGTGCCAGCAGCTTAGCGGTAACCTACGAGCAGTACTTC. Its protein product is CASSLAVTYEQYF. This chain uses TRBV11-2 with TRBJ2-7; D not resolved. Germline CDR1 reads SGHAT; CDR2 reads FQNNGV. V lost 1 base and J 2 bases, leaving 6 bases between the germline ends. This CDR3 region has 13 residues.

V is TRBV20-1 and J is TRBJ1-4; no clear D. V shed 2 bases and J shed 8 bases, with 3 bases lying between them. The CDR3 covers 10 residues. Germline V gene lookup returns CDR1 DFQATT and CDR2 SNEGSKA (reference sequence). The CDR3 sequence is CSARLEKLFF. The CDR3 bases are TGCAGTGCTAGACTCGAAAAACTGTTTTTT.

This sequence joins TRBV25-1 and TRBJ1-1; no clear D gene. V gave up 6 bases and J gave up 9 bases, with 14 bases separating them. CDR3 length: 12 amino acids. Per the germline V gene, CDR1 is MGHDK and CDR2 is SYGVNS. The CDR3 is CASSLSGVQAFF. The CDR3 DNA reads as TGTGCCAGCAGCCTAAGCGGGGTCCAAGCTTTCTTT.

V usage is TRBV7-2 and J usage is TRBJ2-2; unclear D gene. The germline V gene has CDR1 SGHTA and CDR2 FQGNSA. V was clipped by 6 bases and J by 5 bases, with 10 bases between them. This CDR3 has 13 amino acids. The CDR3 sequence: CASSLFQTGELFF. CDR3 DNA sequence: TGTGCCAGCAGTTTATTTCAGACCGGGGAGCTGTTTTTT.

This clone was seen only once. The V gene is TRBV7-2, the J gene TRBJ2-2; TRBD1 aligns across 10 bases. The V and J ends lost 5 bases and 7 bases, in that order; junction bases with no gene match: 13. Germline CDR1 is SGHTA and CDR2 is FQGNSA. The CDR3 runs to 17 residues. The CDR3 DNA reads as TGTGCCAGCAGCGTCGCCGCGACAGGGGGCGCGGGCGGGGAGCTGTTTTTT. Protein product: CASSVAATGGAGGELFF.

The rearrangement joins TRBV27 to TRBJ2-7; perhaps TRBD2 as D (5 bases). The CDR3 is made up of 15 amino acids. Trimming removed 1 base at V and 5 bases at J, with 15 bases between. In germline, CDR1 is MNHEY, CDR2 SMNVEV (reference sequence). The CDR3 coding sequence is TGTGCCAGCAGTTTATGGGCTAGCTCTACAAACGAGCAGTACTTC. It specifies CASSLWASSTNEQYF.

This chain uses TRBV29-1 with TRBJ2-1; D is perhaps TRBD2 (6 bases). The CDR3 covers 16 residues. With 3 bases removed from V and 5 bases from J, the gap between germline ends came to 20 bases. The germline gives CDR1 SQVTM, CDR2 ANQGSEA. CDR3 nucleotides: TGCAGCGTTGATTTCTTTTCGGGAGACGTCGACAATGAGCAGTTCTTC. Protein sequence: CSVDFFSGDVDNEQFF.

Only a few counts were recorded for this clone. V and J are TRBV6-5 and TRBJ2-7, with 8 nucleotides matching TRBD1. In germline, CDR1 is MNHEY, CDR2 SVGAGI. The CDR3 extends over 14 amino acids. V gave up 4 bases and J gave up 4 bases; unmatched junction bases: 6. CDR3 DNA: TGTGCCAGCAGTTCCGGGACAGGAGGGTACGAGCAGTACTTC. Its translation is CASSSGTGGYEQYF.

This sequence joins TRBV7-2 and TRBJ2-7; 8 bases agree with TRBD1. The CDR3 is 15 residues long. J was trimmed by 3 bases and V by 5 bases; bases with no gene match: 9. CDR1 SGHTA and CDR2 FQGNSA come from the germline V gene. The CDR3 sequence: CASSQTGQGSYEQYF. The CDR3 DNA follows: TGTGCCAGCAGCCAAACTGGACAGGGAAGCTACGAGCAGTACTTC.

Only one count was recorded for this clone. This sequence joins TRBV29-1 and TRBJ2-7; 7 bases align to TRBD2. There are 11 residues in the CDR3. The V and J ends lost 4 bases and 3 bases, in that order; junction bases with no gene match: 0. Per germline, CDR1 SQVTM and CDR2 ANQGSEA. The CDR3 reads CSVAGGYEQYF. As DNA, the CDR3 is TGCAGCGTTGCGGGGGGCTACGAGCAGTACTTC.

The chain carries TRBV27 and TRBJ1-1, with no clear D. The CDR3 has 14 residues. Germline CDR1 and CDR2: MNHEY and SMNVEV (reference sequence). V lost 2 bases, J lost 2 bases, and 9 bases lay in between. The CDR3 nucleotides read TGTGCCAGCAGTTTAATTGGGAGTAACACTGAAGCTTTCTTT. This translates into CASSLIGSNTEAFF.

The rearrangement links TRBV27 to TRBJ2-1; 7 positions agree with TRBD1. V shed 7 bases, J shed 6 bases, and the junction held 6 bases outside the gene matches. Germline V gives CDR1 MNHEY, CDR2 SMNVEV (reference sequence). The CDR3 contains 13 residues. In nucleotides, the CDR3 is TGTGCCAGCAACTCCGGGGACAGCAATGAGCAGTTCTTC. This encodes CASNSGDSNEQFF.

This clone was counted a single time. The CDR3 sequence: CASSSSGGDYNEQFF. The CDR3 nucleotides read TGTGCCAGCAGCTCAAGCGGGGGGGACTACAATGAGCAGTTCTTC. The V call is TRBV9, the J call TRBJ2-1; 10 positions agree with TRBD2. Trimming cost V 4 bases and J 3 bases; bases outside gene matches: 4. Per the germline V gene, CDR1 is SGDLS and CDR2 is YYNGEE. This CDR3 comprises 15 residues.

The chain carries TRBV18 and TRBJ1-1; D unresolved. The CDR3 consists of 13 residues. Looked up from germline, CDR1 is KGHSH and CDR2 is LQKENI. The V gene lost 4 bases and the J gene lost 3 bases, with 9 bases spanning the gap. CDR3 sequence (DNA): TGTGCCAGCTCACAACGGGTAGACACTGAAGCTTTCTTT. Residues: CASSQRVDTEAFF. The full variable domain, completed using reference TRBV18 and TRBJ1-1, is NAGVMQNPRHLVRRRGQEARLRCSPMKGHSHVYWYRQLPEEGLKFMVYLQKENIIDESGMPKERFSAEFPKEGPSILRIQQVVRGDSAAYFCASSQRVDTEAFFGQGTRLTVV.